This T cell receptor (beta chain) originates from a study of blood T cell repertoires in COVID-19. This clone was detected only once. The CDR3 runs 14 residues. V was pared by 1 base and J by 4 bases, with 9 bases between. From germline, CDR1 is SEHNR and CDR2 FQNEAQ (reference sequence). Assay: immunoSEQ multiplex PCR; the TCRdb copy retains only in-frame clones and omits some. The sample lists more than 85,000 clones; roughly 92% were seen once. The chain recombines TRBV7-9 with TRBJ2-3; maybe TRBD2 (6 bases). The specimen was peripheral blood. The receptor comes from a woman aged 45-60 years with COVID-19, enrolled during active disease. The CDR3 DNA reads TGTGCCAGCAGCTTAGGGGGACTCGCAGATACGCAGTATTTT. This codes for CASSLGGLADTQYF.